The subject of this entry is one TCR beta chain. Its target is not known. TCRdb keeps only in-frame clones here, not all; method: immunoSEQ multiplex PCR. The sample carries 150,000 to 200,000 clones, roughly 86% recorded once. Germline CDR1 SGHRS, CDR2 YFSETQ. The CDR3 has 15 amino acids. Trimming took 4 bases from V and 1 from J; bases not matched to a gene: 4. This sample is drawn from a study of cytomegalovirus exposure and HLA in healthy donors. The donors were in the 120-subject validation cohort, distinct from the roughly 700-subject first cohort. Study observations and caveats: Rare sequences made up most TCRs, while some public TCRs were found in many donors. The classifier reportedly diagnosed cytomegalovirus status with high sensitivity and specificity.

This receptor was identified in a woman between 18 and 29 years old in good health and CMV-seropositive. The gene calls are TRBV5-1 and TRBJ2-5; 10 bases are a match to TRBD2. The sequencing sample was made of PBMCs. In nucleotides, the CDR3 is TGCGCCAGCAGCCTCACTAGCGGGGTCCAAGAGACCCAGTACTTC. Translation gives CASSLTSGVQETQYF.